This T cell receptor beta chain stems from a study of T cells in Graves' hyperthyroidism and ophthalmopathy. Notes on this clonotype: The antigen is not known.

The V end lost 2 bases, the J end lost 2 bases, and 19 bases lay between the germline ends. CDR3 length: 17 amino acids. CDR1 and CDR2 (germline): MDHEN, SYDVKM. There were TCR beta CDR3 regions amplified from RNA transcripts. The TCR CDR3 was amplified in a first-round RT-PCR using the HTBI primer set. MiXCR was run by TCRdb on the multiplex PCR reads, yielding one entry per CDR3 protein. The sample contains approximately 740,000 distinct CDR3 sequences, about 14% of which appear only once. Broader study findings: In simple terms, a model built on 13 V-J features told ophthalmopathy apart from stable hyperthyroidism.

The sequence came from a woman aged 18-35 years with Graves' hyperthyroidism. This chain uses TRBV28 with TRBJ2-7, with TRBD1 as a possible D gene (6 bases). Sequenced: blood. CDR3 coding DNA: TGTGCCAGCAGTTTAACAGTAGGGACACCTTACCCCTACGAGCAGTACTTC. As protein: CASSLTVGTPYPYEQYF.